This T cell receptor (beta chain) is drawn from a study of Ad26.COV2.S vaccination and SARS-CoV-2 variants. On the study more broadly: Ad26.COV2.S, an intramuscular injection, was given once or twice 56 days apart.

Treatment indicated: around 19 received Ad26.COV2.S at low or high dose, single or two shots; 5 received placebo; per-sample allocation not given. Samples were taken on day 63 after the first vaccine or placebo injection. Measured with immunoSEQ multiplex PCR; TCRdb has only the in-frame clones, and not every one. The sample holds about 350,000 clones; 86% are singletons and the top ten take roughly a tenth. The junction had 8 bases not matched to a gene; V was cut back by 4 bases and J by 7 bases. The CDR3 spans 15 residues. CDR1 is SEHNR and CDR2 is FQNEAQ in the germline V gene (reference sequence).

The V gene is TRBV7-9, the J gene TRBJ1-4; 8 positions match TRBD1. This TCR was sampled from a person between 18 and 65 years old who received the Ad26.COV2.S COVID-19 vaccine or a placebo. This specimen consisted of peripheral blood, obtained in a trial of Ad26.COV2.S vaccine versus placebo. The CDR3: CASSSGQGLGEKLFF. The CDR3, as DNA: TGTGCCAGCAGCTCTGGACAGGGTCTGGGTGAAAAACTGTTTTTT.